The rows below give T cell receptor beta chains drawn from one sample of a study of cytomegalovirus exposure and HLA in healthy donors. Generated by immunoSEQ multiplex PCR, the TCRdb table keeps only in-frame clones and is missing some. The sample contains 200,000 to 300,000 clones, roughly four fifths of which appear only once. The material sequenced was PBMCs. Receptor source: a woman aged 40 to 50 in good health and CMV-seropositive. The CDR3 runs from the conserved cysteine through the conserved F or W. The order of the fields is clone size, D gene, V gene, J gene, CDR3 DNA, CDR3 protein. The D gene is left open where the match is weak. Not all rows give a size; the values are once, few, many and, for expanded clones, a class.

>.|TRBD1|TRBV4-3|TRBJ2-3
TGCGCCAGCAGCGTGGGACAGATTCCCACAGATACGCAGTATTTT
CASSVGQIPTDTQYF
>.|.|TRBV18|TRBJ1-1
TGTGCCAGCTCACCGACTAAAGTCCCCCACGCTGAAGCTTTCTTT
CASSPTKVPHAEAFF
>once|TRBD1|TRBV6-5|TRBJ1-6
TGTGCCAGCAGTGCCACAGGGGGCGTTAATTCACCCCTCCACTTT
CASSATGGVNSPLHF
>.|TRBD1|TRBV18|TRBJ1-1
TGTGCCAGCTCAGCGTACAGGGGTGGCGGCACTGAAGCTTTCTTT
CASSAYRGGGTEAFF
>.|TRBD2|TRBV9|TRBJ2-3
TGTGCCAGCAGCGTAGAGGGAACTAGCGGGATAAGGCAGGGCACAGATACGCAGTATTTT
CASSVEGTSGIRQGTDTQYF
>.|.|TRBV7-8|TRBJ1-2
TGTGCCAGCAGCTATAACAGGGCTATAGGCCGCGGCTACACCTTC
CASSYNRAIGRGYTF
>.|TRBD2|TRBV11-3|TRBJ2-1
TGTGCCAGCAGCTCCCTTTTGCTAGCGGGATACAATGAGCAGTTCTTC
CASSSLLLAGYNEQFF
>.|TRBD1|TRBV30|TRBJ1-1
TGTGCCTGGAGCGAGACCCAGCAGGGGGCGAAGGAAGCTTTCTTT
CAWSETQQGAKEAFF
>.|.|TRBV29-1|TRBJ1-2
TGCAGCGTTGCAGTAGGGGTCTATGGCTACACCTTC
CSVAVGVYGYTF
>.|.|TRBV7-9|TRBJ1-1
TGTGCCAGCAGCTACAGGAGGAACACTGAAGCTTTCTTT
CASSYRRNTEAFF
>.|TRBD1|TRBV28|TRBJ1-1
TGTGCCAGCAGACCGGACAGGGAAAAAGGTGAAGCTTTCTTT
CASRPDREKGEAFF
>.|.|TRBV4-3|TRBJ2-7
TGCGCCAGCAGCAAACGACACCAAAACTCCTACGAGCAGTACTTC
CASSKRHQNSYEQYF
>.|TRBD2|TRBV28|TRBJ2-1
TGTGCCACCCGCCCCCTAGCGGGAGTGTACAATGAGCAGTTCTTC
CATRPLAGVYNEQFF
>once|TRBD2|TRBV5-1|TRBJ2-7
TGCGCCAGCAGCTTGGCTATGACTAGCGACGGCTACGAGCAGTACTTC
CASSLAMTSDGYEQYF
>.|.|TRBV7-6|TRBJ2-2
TGTGCCAGCAGCCCAACCGACAGCCTTTTGGGAACCGGGGAGCTGTTTTTT
CASSPTDSLLGTGELFF
>.|TRBD2|TRBV30|TRBJ2-7
TGTGCCTGGAGTGTCCCGGGACTAGCGGGAAAGCAGTACTTC
CAWSVPGLAGKQYF
>.|.|TRBV15|TRBJ2-5
TGTGCCACCAGCAGAGTGTCCGGAGGCCTACAAGAGACCCAGTACTTC
CATSRVSGGLQETQYF
>.|.|TRBV27|TRBJ2-7
TGTGCCAGCAGTCCGGGATACGAGCAGTACTTC
CASSPGYEQYF
>.|.|TRBV7-9|TRBJ1-2
TGTGCCAGCAGCTTAGCAGGAGGCGGAGCTTCCTATGGCTACACCTTC
CASSLAGGGASYGYTF
>.|TRBD2|TRBV29-1|TRBJ2-7
TGCAGCGTTGAGAGGCGGGAGGGCCTCATTTCCGAGCAGTACTTC
CSVERREGLISEQYF
>.|.|TRBV7-9|TRBJ2-3
TGTGCCAGCAGCTTAGTTCGGGGGAGCACAGATACGCAGTATTTT
CASSLVRGSTDTQYF
>.|.|TRBV7-2|TRBJ2-3
TGTGCCAGCAGCTTGAGGGAGGCAGATACGCAGTATTTT
CASSLREADTQYF
>.|TRBD1|TRBV30|TRBJ1-2
TGTGCCTGGAAGAGTAGGGACAGCTATGGCTACACCTTC
CAWKSRDSYGYTF
>.|TRBD1|TRBV6-5|TRBJ2-7
TGTGCCAGCGGTATAGGCCAGGGGGTTGCGGAACAGTACTTC
CASGIGQGVAEQYF
>once|TRBD2|TRBV4-2|TRBJ2-7
TGTGCCAGCAGCCAAGACCCCCGAGGCGGGAGGTTCTACGAGCAGTACTTC
CASSQDPRGGRFYEQYF
>.|.|TRBV4-2|TRBJ2-7
TGTGCCAGCAGCCAAGATACAAGCGGAAACTTCTACGAGCAGTACTTC
CASSQDTSGNFYEQYF
>.|.|TRBV2|TRBJ1-2
TGTGCCAGCAGTGAACGGGAGACAGTTAACTATGGCTACACCTTC
CASSERETVNYGYTF